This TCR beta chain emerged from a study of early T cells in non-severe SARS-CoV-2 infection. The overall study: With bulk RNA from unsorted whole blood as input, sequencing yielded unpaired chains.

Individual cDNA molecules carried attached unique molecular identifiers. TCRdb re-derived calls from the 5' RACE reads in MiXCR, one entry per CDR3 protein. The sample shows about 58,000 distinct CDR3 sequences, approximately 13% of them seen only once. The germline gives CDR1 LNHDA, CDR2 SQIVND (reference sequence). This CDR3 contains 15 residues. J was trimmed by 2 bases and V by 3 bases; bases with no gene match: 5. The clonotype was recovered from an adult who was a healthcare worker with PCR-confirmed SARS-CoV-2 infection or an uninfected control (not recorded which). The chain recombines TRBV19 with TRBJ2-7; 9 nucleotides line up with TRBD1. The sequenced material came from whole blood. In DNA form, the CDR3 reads TGTGCCAGTAGTATCGGACAGGGGCGGACCTACGAGCAGTACTTC. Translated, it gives CASSIGQGRTYEQYF.